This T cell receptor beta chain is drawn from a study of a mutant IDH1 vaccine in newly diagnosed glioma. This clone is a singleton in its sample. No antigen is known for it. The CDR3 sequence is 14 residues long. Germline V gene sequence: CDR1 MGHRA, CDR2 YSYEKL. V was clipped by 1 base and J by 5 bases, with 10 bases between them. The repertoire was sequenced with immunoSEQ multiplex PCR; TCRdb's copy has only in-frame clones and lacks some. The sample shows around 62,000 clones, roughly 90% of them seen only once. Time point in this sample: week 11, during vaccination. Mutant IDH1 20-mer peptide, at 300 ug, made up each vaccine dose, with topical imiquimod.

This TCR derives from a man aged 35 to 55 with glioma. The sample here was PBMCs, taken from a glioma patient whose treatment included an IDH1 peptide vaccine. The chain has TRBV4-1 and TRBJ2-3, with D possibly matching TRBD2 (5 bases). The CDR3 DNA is TGCGCCAGCAGCCAAGTCTCCGCGGGAGATACGCAGTATTTT. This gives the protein CASSQVSAGDTQYF.